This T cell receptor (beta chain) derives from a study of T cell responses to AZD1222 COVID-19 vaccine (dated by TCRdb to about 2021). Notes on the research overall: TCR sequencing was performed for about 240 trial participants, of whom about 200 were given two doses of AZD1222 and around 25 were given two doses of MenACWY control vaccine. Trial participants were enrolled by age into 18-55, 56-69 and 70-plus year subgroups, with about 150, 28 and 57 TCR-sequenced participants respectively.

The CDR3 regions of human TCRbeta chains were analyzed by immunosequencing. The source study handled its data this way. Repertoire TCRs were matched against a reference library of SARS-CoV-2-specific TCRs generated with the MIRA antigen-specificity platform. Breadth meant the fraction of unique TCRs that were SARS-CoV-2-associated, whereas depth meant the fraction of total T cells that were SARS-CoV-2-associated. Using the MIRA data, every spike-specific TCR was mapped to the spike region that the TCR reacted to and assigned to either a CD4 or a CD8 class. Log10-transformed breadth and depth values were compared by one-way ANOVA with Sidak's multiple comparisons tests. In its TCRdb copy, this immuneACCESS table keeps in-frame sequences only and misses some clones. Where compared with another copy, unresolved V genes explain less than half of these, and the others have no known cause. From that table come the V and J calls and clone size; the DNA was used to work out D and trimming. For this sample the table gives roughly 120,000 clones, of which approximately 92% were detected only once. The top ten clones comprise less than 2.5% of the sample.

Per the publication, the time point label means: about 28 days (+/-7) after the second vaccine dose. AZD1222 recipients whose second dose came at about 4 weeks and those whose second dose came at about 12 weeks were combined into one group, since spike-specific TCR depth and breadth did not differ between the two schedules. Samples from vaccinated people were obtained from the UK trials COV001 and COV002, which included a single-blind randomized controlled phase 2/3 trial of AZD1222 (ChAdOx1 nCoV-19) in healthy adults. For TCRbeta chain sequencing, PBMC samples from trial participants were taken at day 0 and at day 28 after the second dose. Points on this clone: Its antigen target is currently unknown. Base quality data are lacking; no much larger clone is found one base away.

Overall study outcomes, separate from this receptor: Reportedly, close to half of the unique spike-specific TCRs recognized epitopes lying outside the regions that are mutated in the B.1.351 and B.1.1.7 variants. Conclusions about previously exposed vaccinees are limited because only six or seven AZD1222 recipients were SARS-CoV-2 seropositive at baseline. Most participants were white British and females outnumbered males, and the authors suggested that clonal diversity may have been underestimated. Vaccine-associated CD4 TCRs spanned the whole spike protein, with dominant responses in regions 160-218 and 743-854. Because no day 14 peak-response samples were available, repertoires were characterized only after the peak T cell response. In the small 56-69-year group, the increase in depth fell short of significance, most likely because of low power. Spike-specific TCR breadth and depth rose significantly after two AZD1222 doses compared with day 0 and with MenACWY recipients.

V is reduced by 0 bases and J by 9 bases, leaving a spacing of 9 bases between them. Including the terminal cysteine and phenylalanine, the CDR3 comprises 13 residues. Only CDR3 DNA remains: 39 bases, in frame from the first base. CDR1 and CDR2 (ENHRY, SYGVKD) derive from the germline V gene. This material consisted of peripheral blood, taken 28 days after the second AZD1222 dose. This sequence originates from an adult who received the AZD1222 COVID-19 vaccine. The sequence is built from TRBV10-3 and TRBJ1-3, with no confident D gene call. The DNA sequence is TGTGCCATCAGTGAGTCGCTGGAAAGCACCATATATTTT. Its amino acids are CAISESLESTIYF.